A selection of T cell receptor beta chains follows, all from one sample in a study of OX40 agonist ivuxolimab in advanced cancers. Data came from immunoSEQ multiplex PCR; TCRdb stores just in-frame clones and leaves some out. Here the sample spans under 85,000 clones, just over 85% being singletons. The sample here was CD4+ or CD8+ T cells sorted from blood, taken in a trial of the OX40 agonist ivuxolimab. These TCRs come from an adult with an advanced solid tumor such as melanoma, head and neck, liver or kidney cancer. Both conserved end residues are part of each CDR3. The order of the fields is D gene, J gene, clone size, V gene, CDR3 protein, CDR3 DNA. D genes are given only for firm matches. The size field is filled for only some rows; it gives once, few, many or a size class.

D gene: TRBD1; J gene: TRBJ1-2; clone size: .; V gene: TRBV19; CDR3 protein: CASSPTRQGRDYGYTF; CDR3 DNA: TGTGCCAGTAGTCCAACCCGACAGGGACGGGACTATGGCTACACCTTC
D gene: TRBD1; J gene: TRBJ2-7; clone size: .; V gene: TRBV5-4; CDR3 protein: CASSRGQYEQYF; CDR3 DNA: TGTGCCAGCAGCAGGGGACAGTACGAGCAGTACTTC
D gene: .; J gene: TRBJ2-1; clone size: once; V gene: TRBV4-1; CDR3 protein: CASSPGYNEQFF; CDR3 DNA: TGCGCCAGCAGCCCCGGCTACAATGAGCAGTTCTTC
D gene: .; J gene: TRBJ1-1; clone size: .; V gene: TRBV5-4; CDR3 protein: CASSSGQLMNTEAFF; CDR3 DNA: TGTGCCAGCAGCTCCGGACAGCTCATGAACACTGAAGCTTTCTTT
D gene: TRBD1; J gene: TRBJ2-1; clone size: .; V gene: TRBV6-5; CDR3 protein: CASSARDRGRNEQFF; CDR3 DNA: TGTGCCAGCAGTGCCCGGGACAGGGGTAGAAATGAGCAGTTCTTC
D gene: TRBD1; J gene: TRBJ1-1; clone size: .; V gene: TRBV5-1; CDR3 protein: CASSKDRGNTEAFF; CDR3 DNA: TGCGCCAGCAGTAAGGACAGGGGGAACACTGAAGCTTTCTTT
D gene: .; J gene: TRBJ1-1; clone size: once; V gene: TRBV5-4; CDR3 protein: CASSPQGVTEAFF; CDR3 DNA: TGTGCCAGCAGCCCGCAGGGCGTCACTGAAGCTTTCTTT
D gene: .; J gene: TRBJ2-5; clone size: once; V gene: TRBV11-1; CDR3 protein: CASSQGTYQETQYF; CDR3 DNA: TGTGCCAGCAGCCAAGGAACCTACCAAGAGACCCAGTACTTC
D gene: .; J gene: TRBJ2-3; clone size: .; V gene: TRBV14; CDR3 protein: CASSQVRISQYSTDTQYF; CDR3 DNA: TGTGCCAGCAGCCAAGTCAGAATTTCTCAATATAGCACAGATACGCAGTATTTT
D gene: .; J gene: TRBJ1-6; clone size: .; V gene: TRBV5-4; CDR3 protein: CASSGVAGESPLHF; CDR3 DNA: TGTGCCAGCAGCGGGGTCGCGGGAGAATCACCCCTCCACTTT
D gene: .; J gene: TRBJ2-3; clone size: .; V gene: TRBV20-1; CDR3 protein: CSAGTTQYF; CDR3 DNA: TGCAGTGCCGGGACTACGCAGTATTTT
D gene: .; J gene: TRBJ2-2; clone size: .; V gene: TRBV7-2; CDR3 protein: CASSLTSVGELFF; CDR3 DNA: TGTGCCAGCAGCTTAACTAGTGTCGGGGAGCTGTTTTTT
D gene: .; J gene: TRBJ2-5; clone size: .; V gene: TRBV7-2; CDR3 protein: CASTLNRVQETQYF; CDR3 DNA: TGTGCCAGCACCTTAAACAGGGTCCAAGAGACCCAGTACTTC
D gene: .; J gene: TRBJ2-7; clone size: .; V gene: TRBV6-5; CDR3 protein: CASSLEGYEQYF; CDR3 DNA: TGTGCCAGCAGCCTGGAGGGCTACGAGCAGTACTTC
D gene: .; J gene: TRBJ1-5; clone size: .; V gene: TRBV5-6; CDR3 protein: CASSLGAGNSNQPQHF; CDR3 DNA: TGTGCCAGCAGCTTGGGGGCTGGGAACAGCAATCAGCCCCAGCATTTT
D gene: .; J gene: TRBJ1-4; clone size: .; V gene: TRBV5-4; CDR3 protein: CASSLENSEKLFF; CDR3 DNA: TGTGCCAGCAGCTTGGAAAACAGTGAAAAACTGTTTTTT
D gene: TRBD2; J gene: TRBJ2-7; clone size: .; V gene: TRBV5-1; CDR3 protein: CASSLANVGTSGRDEQYF; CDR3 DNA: TGCGCCAGCAGCTTGGCCAACGTGGGGACTAGCGGGAGAGACGAGCAGTACTTC
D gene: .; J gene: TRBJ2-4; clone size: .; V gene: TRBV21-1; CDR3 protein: CASSKGTDLQGVLRDIQYF; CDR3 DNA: TGTGCCAGCAGCAAAGGCACCGACCTACAGGGTGTGTTGAGGGACATTCAGTACTTC
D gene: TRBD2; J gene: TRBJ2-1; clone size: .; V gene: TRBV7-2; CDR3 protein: CASSLGLAGGNEQFF; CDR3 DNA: TGTGCCAGCAGCTTAGGACTAGCGGGAGGGAATGAGCAGTTCTTC
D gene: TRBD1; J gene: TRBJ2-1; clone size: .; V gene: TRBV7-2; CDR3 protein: CASSPRDRGSYNEQFF; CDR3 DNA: TGTGCCAGCAGCCCTCGGGACAGGGGGTCTTACAATGAGCAGTTCTTC
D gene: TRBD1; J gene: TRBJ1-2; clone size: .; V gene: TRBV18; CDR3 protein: CASSPRDSSDYGYTF; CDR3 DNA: TGTGCCAGCTCACCACGGGACAGTTCCGACTATGGCTACACCTTC
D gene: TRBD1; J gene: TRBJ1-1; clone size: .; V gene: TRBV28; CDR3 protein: CASSPLGQGAAEAFF; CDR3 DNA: TGTGCCAGCAGTCCCCTGGGACAGGGGGCCGCTGAAGCTTTCTTT
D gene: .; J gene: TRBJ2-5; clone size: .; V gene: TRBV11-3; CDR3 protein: CASSLRQFETQYF; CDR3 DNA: TGTGCCAGCAGCTTACGACAGTTTGAGACCCAGTACTTC
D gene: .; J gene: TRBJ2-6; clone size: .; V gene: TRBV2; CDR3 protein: CASSETRAGANVLTF; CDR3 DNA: TGTGCCAGCAGTGAGACCAGGGCTGGGGCCAACGTCCTGACTTTC
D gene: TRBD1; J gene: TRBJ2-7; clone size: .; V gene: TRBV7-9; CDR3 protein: CASSFSGGKNEQYF; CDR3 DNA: TGTGCCAGCAGCTTCTCAGGGGGAAAGAACGAGCAGTACTTC
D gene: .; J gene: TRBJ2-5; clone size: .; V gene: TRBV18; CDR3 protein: CASSRGQSRETQYF; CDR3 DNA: TGTGCCAGCTCACGGGGACAATCTCGGGAGACCCAGTACTTC
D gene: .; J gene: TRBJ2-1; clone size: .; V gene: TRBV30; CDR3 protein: CAWTGLSNEQFF; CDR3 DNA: TGTGCCTGGACAGGACTGAGCAATGAGCAGTTCTTC
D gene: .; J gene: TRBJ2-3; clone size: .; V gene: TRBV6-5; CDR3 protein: CASSSAGATKDTQYF; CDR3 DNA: TGTGCCAGCAGCTCCGCGGGGGCGACCAAGGATACGCAGTATTTT
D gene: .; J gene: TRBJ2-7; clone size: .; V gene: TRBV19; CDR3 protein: CASSATGFPYEQYF; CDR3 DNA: TGTGCCAGTAGTGCAACAGGGTTTCCCTACGAGCAGTACTTC
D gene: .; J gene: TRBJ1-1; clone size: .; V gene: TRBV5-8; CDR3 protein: CASSPSLATGTEAFF; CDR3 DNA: TGTGCCAGCAGCCCGAGTCTCGCAACGGGCACTGAAGCTTTCTTT
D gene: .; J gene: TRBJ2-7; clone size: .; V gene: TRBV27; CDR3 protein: CASSSVAQGRSYEQYF; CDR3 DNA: TGTGCCAGCAGTTCAGTGGCGCAGGGGAGGTCCTACGAGCAGTACTTC
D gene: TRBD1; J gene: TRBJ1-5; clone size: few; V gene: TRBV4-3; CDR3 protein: CASSPWTGVVTQPQHF; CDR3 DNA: TGCGCCAGCAGCCCCTGGACAGGGGTCGTTACCCAGCCCCAGCATTTT
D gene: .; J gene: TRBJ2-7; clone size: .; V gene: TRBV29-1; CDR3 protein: CSVDRGHEQYF; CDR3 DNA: TGCAGCGTTGATCGAGGGCACGAGCAGTACTTC
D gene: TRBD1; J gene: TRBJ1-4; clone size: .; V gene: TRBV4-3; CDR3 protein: CASSRVPPGDRGEKLFF; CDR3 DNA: TGCGCCAGCAGCCGGGTACCGCCCGGGGACAGAGGTGAAAAACTGTTTTTT
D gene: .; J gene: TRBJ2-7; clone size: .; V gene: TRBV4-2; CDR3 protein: CASSQAGRGESYEQYF; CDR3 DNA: TGTGCCAGCAGCCAAGCGGGCCGGGGCGAGTCCTACGAGCAGTACTTC
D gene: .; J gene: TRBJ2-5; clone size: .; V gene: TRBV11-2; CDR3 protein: CASSLGRVWSPQETQYF; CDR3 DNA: TGTGCCAGCAGCTTAGGAAGGGTGTGGAGTCCCCAAGAGACCCAGTACTTC
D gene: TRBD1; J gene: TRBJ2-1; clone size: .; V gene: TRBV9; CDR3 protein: CASSADRGRINEQFF; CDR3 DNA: TGTGCCAGCAGCGCGGACAGGGGGCGCATCAATGAGCAGTTCTTC
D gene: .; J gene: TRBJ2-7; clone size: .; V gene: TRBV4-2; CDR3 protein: CASSLRGPWDTRSESSYEQYF; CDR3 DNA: TGTGCCAGCAGCCTTCGGGGTCCCTGGGACACAAGGTCGGAAAGCTCCTACGAGCAGTACTTC
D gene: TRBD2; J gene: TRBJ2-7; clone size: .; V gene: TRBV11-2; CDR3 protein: CASSPGGLAGDEQYF; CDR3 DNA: TGTGCCAGCAGCCCCGGGGGGCTAGCGGGAGACGAGCAGTACTTC
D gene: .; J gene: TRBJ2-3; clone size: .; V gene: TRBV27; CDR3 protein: CASSWSSSTDTQYF; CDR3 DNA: TGTGCCAGCAGTTGGAGCTCTAGCACAGATACGCAGTATTTT
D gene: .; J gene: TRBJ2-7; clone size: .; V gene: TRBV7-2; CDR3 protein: CASSPRGERLLGEQYF; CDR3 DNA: TGTGCCAGCAGCCCCCGAGGGGAACGTCTATTGGGCGAGCAGTACTTC
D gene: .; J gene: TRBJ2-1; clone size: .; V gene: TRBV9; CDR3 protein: CASSVEGTLSYNEQFF; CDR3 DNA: TGTGCCAGCAGCGTAGAGGGGACCCTCTCCTACAATGAGCAGTTCTTC
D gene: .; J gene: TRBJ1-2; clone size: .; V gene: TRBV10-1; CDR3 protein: CASSESVGRQGNYGYTF; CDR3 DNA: TGCGCCAGCAGTGAGTCAGTCGGACGCCAAGGAAACTATGGCTACACCTTC
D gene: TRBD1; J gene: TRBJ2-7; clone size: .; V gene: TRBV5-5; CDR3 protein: CASSLEGQGTYEQYF; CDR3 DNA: TGTGCCAGCAGCTTAGAAGGACAGGGGACCTACGAGCAGTACTTC
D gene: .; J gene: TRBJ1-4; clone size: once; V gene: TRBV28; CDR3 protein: CASSLPPRKLFF; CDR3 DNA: TGTGCCAGCAGCCTCCCCCCGCGAAAACTGTTTTTT
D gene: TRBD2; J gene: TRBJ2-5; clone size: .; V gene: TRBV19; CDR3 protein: CASSTMGLGKETQYF; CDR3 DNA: TGTGCCAGTAGTACGATGGGACTAGGCAAAGAGACCCAGTACTTC
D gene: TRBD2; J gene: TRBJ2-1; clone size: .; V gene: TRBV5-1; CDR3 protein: CASSFSGSSYNEQFF; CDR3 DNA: TGCGCCAGCAGCTTTAGCGGGAGTTCCTACAATGAGCAGTTCTTC
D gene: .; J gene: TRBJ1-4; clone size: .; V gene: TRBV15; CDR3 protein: CATSRGPSDEKLFF; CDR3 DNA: TGTGCCACCAGCAGAGGACCCTCGGATGAAAAACTGTTTTTT
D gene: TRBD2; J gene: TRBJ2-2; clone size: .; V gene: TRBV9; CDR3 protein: CASSVGWGTSGANTGELFF; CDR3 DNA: TGTGCCAGCAGCGTAGGGTGGGGGACTAGCGGGGCGAACACCGGGGAGCTGTTTTTT
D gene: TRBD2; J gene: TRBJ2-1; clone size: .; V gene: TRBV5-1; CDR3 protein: CASSSTWTSNEQFF; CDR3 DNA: TGCGCCAGCAGCTCGACCTGGACTAGCAATGAGCAGTTCTTC
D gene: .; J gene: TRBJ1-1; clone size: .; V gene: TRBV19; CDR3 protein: CASTISLTPQRNTEAFF; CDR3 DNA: TGTGCCAGTACCATATCCCTCACCCCCCAGCGGAACACTGAAGCTTTCTTT
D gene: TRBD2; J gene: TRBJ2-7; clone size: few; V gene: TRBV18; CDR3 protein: CASSPALAGDEQYF; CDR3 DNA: TGTGCCAGCTCACCGGCACTAGCGGGAGACGAGCAGTACTTC